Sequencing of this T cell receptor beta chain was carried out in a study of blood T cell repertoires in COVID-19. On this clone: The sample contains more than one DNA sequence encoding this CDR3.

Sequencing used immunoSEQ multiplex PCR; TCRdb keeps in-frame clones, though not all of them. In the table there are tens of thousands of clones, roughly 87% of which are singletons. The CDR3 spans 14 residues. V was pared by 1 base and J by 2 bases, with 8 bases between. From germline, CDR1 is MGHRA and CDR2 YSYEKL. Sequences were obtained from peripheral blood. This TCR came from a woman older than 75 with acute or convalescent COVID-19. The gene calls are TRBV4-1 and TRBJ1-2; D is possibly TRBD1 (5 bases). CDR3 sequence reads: CASSQGSGNYGYTF. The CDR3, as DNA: TGCGCCAGCAGCCAAGGATCAGGGAACTATGGCTACACCTTC.